This T cell receptor beta chain was found in a study of T cells in Graves' hyperthyroidism and ophthalmopathy. Findings and limits, study-wide: Blood held most thyroid clonotypes expanded above 0.001 frequency.

For this clonotype: Its antigen is not known.

Approximately 10 ml of fresh peripheral blood supplied the PBMCs. Amplified TCR beta CDR3 regions came from RNA transcripts. The HTBI primer set drove a first-round RT-PCR of the TCR CDR3. TCRdb fed the multiplex PCR reads into MiXCR, producing one record per CDR3 protein. This table has around 540,000 distinct CDR3 sequences, about 16% appearing once. The germline V and J ends were trimmed by 3 bases and 1 base, with 11 bases remaining between them. CDR1 KGHDR and CDR2 SFDVKD come from the germline V gene. The CDR3 loop spans 16 amino acids. This clonotype originated in a woman between 25 and 40 years old with Graves' ophthalmopathy. This rearrangement joins TRBV24-1 to TRBJ2-2; either TRBD1 or TRBD2 may supply D (5 bases each). Sequenced: blood. For the CDR3, the DNA is TGTGCCACCAGTGATAGGCCAGGGAGGAACACCGGGGAGCTGTTTTTT. Protein product: CATSDRPGRNTGELFF.